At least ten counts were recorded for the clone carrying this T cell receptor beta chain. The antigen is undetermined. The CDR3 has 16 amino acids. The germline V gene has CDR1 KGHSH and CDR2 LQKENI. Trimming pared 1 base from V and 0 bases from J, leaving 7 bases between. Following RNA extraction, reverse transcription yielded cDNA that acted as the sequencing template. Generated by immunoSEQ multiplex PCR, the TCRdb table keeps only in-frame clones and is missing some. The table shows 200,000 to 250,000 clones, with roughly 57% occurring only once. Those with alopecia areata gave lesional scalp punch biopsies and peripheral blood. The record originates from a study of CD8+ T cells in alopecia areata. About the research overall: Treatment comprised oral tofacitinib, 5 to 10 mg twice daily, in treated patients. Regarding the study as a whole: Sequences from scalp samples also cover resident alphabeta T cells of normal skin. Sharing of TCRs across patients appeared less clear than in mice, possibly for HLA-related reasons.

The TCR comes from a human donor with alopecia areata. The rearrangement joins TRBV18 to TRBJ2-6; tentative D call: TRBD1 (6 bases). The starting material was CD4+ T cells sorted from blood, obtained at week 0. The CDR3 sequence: CASSPQGGSGANVLTF. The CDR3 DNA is TGTGCCAGCTCACCACAAGGGGGCTCTGGGGCCAACGTCCTGACTTTC.